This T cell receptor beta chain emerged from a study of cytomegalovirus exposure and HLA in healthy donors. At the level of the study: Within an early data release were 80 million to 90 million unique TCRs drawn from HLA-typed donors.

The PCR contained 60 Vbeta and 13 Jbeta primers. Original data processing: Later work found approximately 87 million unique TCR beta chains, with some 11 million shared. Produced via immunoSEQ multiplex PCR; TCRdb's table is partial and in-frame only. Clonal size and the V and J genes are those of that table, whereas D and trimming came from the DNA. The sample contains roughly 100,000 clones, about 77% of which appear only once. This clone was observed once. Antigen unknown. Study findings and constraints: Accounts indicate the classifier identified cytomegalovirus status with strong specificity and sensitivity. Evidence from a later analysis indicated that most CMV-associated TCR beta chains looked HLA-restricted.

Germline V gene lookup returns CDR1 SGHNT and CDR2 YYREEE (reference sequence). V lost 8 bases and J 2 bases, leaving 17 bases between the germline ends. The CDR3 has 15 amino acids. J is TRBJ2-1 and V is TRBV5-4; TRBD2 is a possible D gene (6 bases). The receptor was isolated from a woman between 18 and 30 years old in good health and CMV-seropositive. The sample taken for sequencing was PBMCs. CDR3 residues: CASTPGTDPYNEQFF. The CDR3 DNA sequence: TGTGCCAGTACCCCGGGGACTGATCCCTACAATGAGCAGTTCTTC.